The present T cell receptor (beta chain) was sequenced within a study of CXCR3-negative and CXCR3-positive naive CD8 T cells. CDR3 size: 13 residues. The germline V gene encodes CDR1 SGDLS and CDR2 YYNGEE. TRB cDNA libraries were made by UMI-labeled 5' RACE. No DNA is given; TCRdb re-called the 5' RACE reads and lists each CDR3 protein once. The sample features about 48,000 distinct CDR3 sequences, with 15% in its top ten. The sample was memory CD8+ T cells from blood. The chain uses TRBV9 and TRBJ2-1; as DNA is missing, the TRBD1 call by TCRdb cannot be tested. This receptor was obtained from a human donor in good health. Some clones in this sample may be carry-over from other donors' samples. CDR3: CASSRSGGNEQFF.